This TCR beta chain was profiled in a study of T cells after yellow fever vaccination. Each CDR3 protein is one row after TCRdb ran MiXCR on the 5' RACE reads. In the table there are some 320,000 distinct CDR3 sequences, roughly 10% of which are singletons. This clonotype came up a few times. The ends were cut back, 6 bases at V and 2 bases at J, with 9 bases in the middle. CDR3 length equals 12 residues. Germline lookup yields CDR1 SGHRS and CDR2 YFSETQ. This chain connects TRBV5-1 to TRBJ2-7, with D maybe TRBD2 (7 bases). The TCR originated in a young man who received the YFV17D yellow fever vaccine. Sequencing was performed on CD4+ T cells sorted from PBMCs, taken 45 days after the yellow fever booster vaccination. Here the CDR3 DNA reads TGCGCCAGCAAGGGGGGGGCCTACGAGCAGTACTTC. It yields the protein CASKGGAYEQYF.